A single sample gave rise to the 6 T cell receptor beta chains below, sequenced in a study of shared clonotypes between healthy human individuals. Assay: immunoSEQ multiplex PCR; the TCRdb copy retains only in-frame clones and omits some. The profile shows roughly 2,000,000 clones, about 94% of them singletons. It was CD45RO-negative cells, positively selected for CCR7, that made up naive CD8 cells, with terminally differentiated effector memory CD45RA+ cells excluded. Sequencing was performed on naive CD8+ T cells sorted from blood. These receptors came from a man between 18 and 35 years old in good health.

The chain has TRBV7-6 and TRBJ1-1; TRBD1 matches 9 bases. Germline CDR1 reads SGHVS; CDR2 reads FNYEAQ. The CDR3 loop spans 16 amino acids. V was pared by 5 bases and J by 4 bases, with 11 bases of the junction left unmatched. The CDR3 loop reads CASSPDRGGTSTEAFF. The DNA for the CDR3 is TGTGCCAGCAGCCCCGACAGGGGGGGGACGAGCACTGAAGCTTTCTTT.

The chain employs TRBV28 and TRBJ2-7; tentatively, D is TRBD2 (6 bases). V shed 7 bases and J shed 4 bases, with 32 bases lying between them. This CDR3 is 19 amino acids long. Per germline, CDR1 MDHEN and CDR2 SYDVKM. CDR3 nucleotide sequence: TGTGCCAGCACCCCACGGGAGCGGAGCCATACCCAGCAAATATACGAGCAGTACTTC. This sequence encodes CASTPRERSHTQQIYEQYF. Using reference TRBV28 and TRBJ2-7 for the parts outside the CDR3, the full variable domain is DVKVTQSSRYLVKRTGEKVFLECVQDMDHENMFWYRQDPGLGLRLIYFSYDVKMKEKGDIPEGYSVSREKKERFSLILESASTNQTSMYLCASTPRERSHTQQIYEQYFGPGTRLTVT.

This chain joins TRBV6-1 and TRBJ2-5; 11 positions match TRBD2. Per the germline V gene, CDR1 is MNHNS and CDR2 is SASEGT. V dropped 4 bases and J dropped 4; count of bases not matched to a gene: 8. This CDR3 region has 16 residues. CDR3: CASSGLAGGEGETQYF. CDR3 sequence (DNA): TGTGCCAGCAGTGGGCTAGCGGGGGGTGAGGGAGAGACCCAGTACTTC.

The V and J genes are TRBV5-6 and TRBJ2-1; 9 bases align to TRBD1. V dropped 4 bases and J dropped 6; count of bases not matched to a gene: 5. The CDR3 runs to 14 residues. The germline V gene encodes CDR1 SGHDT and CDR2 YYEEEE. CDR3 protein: CASSARDRANEQFF. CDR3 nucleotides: TGTGCCAGCAGCGCCCGGGACAGGGCCAATGAGCAGTTCTTC.

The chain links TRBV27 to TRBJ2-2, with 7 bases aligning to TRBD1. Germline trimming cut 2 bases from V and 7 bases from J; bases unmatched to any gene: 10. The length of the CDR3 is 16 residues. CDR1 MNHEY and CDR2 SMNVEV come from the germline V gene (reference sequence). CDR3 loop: CASSLGRQGGGGELFF. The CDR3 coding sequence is TGTGCCAGCAGTTTAGGTCGACAGGGCGGAGGCGGGGAGCTGTTTTTT.

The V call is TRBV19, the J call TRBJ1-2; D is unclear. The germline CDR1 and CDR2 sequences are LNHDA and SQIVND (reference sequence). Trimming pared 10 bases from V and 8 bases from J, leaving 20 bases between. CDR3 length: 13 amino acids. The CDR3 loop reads CATLGGRLDGYTF. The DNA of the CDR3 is TGTGCCACCCTAGGAGGTAGGCTGGACGGCTACACCTTC.